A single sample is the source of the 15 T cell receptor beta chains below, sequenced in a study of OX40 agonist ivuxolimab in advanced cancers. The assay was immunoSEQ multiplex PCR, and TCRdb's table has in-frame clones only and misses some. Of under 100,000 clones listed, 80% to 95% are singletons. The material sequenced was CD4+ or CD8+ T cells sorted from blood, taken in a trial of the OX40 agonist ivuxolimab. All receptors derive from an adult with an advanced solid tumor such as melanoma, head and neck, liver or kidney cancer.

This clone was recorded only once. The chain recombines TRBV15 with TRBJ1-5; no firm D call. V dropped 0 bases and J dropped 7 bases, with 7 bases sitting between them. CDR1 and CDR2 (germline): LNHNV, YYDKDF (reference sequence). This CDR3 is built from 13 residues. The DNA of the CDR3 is TGTGCCACCAGCAGAGATGCTGTGCAGCCCCAGCATTTT. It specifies CATSRDAVQPQHF.

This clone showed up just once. This CDR3 reads CASSFLGSLDTQYF. In nucleotides, the CDR3 is TGTGCCAGCAGCTTCTTGGGGAGTCTAGATACGCAGTATTTT. The J gene is TRBJ2-3, the V gene TRBV7-2; the D gene is possibly TRBD2 (5 bases). CDR1 is SGHTA, CDR2 FQGNSA, per germline. The CDR3 has 14 residues. The V end lost 3 bases, the J end lost 5 bases, and 12 bases lay between the germline ends.

The CDR3 region is CASSVASGGSLGQTQYF. The CDR3 nucleotides read TGTGCCAGCAGTGTCGCTAGCGGGGGATCCCTTGGGCAGACCCAGTACTTC. V is TRBV2 and J is TRBJ2-5; 10 nucleotides align to TRBD2. This CDR3 is built from 17 residues. V was clipped by 4 bases and J by 6 bases; unmatched bases: 14. Germline values: CDR1 SNHLY, CDR2 FYNNEI.

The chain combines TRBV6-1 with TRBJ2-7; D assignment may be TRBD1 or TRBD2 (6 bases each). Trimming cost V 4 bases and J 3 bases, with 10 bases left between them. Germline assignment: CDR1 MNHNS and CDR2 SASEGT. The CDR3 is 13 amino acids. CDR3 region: CASSGEGGYEQYF. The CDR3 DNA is TGTGCCAGCAGTGGAGAGGGGGGCTACGAGCAGTACTTC.

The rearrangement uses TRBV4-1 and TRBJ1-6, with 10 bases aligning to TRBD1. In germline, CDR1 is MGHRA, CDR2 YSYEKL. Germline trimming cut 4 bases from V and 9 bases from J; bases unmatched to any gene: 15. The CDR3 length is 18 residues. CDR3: CASSPVIETGGRGSPLHF. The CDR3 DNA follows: TGCGCCAGCAGCCCGGTGATTGAGACAGGGGGCAGGGGTTCACCCCTCCACTTT.

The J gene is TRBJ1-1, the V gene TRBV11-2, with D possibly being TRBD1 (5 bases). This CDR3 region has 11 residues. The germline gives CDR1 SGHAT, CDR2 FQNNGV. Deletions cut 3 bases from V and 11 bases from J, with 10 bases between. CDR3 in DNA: TGTGCCAGCAGCTTCTTGACAGAGGCTTTCTTT. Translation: CASSFLTEAFF.

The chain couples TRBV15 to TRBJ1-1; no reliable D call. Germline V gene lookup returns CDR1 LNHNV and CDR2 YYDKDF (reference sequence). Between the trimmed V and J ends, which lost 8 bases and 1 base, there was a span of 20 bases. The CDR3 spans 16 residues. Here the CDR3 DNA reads TGTGCCACCTACTCCCCGGCTTCCGGGCAGAACACTGAAGCTTTCTTT. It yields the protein CATYSPASGQNTEAFF. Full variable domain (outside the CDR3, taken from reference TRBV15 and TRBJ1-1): DAMVIQNPRYQVTQFGKPVTLSCSQTLNHNVMYWYQQKSSQAPKLLFHYYDKDFNNEADTPDNFQSRRPNTSFCFLDIRSPGLGDTAMYLCATYSPASGQNTEAFFGQGTRLTVV.

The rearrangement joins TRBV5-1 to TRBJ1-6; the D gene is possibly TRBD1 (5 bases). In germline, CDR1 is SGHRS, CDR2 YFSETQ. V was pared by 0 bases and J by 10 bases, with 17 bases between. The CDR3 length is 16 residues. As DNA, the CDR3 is TGCGCCAGCAGCTTGGATACGGCAGGGAATGGATCACCCCTCCACTTT. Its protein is CASSLDTAGNGSPLHF.

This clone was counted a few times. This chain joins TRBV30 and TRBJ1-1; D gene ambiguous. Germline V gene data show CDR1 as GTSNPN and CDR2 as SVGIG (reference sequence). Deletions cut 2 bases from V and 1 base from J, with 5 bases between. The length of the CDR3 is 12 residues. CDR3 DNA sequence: TGTGCCTGGAGTCCGGGGAACACTGAAGCTTTCTTT. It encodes CAWSPGNTEAFF.

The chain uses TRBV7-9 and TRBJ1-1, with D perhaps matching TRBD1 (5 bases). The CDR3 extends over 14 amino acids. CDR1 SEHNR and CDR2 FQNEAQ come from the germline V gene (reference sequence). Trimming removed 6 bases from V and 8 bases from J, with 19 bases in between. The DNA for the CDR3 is TGTGCCAGCAGTCGCGGGGGTGGTGGCTCAGAAGCTTTCTTT. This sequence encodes CASSRGGGGSEAFF.

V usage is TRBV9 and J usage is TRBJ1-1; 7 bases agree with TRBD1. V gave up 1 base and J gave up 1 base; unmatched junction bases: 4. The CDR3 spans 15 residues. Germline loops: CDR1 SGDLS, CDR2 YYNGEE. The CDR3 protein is CASSVSGTANTEAFF. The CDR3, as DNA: TGTGCCAGCAGCGTAAGTGGGACAGCGAACACTGAAGCTTTCTTT.

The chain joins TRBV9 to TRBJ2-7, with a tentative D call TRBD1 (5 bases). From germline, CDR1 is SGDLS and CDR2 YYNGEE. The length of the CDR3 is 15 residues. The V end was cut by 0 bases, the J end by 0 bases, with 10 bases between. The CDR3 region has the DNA TGTGCCAGCAGCGTAGAACCCAGGGACTCCTACGAGCAGTACTTC. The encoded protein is CASSVEPRDSYEQYF.

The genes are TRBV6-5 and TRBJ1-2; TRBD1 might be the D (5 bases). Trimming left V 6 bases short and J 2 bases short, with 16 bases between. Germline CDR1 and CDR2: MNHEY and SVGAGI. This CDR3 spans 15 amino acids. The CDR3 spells CASSRALRANYGYTF. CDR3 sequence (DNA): TGTGCCAGCAGCCGAGCCCTCAGGGCCAACTATGGCTACACCTTC.

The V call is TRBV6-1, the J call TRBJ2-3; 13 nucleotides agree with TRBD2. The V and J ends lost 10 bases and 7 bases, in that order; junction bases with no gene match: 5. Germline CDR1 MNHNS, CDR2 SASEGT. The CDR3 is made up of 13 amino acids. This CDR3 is CATRLAGGNTQYF. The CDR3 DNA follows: TGTGCCACCCGACTAGCGGGGGGAAATACGCAGTATTTT.

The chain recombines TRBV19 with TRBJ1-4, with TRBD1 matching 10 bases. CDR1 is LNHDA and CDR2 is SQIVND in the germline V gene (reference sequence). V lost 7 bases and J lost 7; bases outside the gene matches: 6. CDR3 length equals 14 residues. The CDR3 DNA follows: TGTGCCAGTATTTCCGGACAGGGGGGTGAAAAACTGTTTTTT. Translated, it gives CASISGQGGEKLFF.